This T cell receptor beta chain is from a study of shared clonotypes between healthy human individuals. Germline CDR1 SGHRS, CDR2 YFSETQ. Trimming pared 4 bases from V and 6 bases from J, leaving 16 bases between. The CDR3 is 15 amino acids. A remark on this clone: The antigen is unknown.

General study points: The sharing of about 5% of naive CD4 clonotypes was seen across a handful of donors.

Deep-level running was used for the assay. Approximately 210 ng DNA, about 30,000 T cell genomes, went into each sorted-subset replicate PCR. TCRdb's copy holds only in-frame clones and misses some; the assay was immunoSEQ multiplex PCR. The table shows over a million clones, with approximately 97% occurring only once. The source of this sequence is a young man in good health. The genes are TRBV5-1 and TRBJ2-2; D is perhaps TRBD1 or TRBD2 (5 bases each). Sequencing input: naive CD4+ T cells sorted from blood. Described subset: CD45RA+ positively selected. The CDR3 reads CASSPGWGTAGELFF. The CDR3 nucleotides read TGCGCCAGCAGCCCGGGGTGGGGCACCGCCGGGGAGCTGTTTTTT.